One and the same sample provided the 18 T cell receptor beta chains below, sequenced in a study of CD8 T cells in ankylosing spondylitis. TCRdb re-analysed the 5' RACE reads in MiXCR, keeping a single row per CDR3 protein. This sample carries around 230,000 distinct CDR3 sequences, roughly 8.6% of them seen once, and the ten largest clones take 6.8%. The source material was blood, either unsorted or a sorted T cell fraction (not recorded which). All receptors come from a male donor with ankylosing spondylitis or in good health (not recorded which).

This clonotype has a count of ten or more. The gene calls are TRBV12-3 or TRBV12-4 and TRBJ2-7; no clear D gene. V was trimmed by 8 bases and J by 3 bases, leaving 20 bases between them. The CDR3 sequence is 15 residues long. The CDR3 nucleotides are TGTGCCAGCGGGCCTGAGGCGACGGCAAACTACGAGCAGTACTTC. It translates to CASGPEATANYEQYF.

The J gene is TRBJ2-1, the V gene TRBV6-2 or TRBV6-3; 8 bases are a match to TRBD2. This CDR3 is built from 12 residues. Looked up from germline, CDR1 is MNHEY and CDR2 is SVGEGT. With V trimmed by 2 bases and J by 9 bases, 0 bases remained unmatched. The CDR3 DNA reads TGTGCCAGCAGTTACCTAGCGGGTGAGCAGTTCTTC. Amino acids: CASSYLAGEQFF.

This clonotype was counted at least ten times. J is TRBJ2-3 and V is TRBV25-1; 7 bases map to TRBD2. The CDR3 has 15 residues. The J segment lost 1 base and the V segment lost 4 bases, leaving 5 bases of the junction unmatched. CDR1 and CDR2 (germline): MGHDK, SYGVNS. The CDR3 region is CASSAKRDRTDTQYF. The CDR3 bases are TGTGCCAGCAGTGCTAAGCGGGACCGCACAGATACGCAGTATTTT. Based on the CDR3 plus reference TRBV25-1 and TRBJ2-3, the full variable domain is EADIYQTPRYLVIGTGKKITLECSQTMGHDKMYWYQQDPGMELHLIHYSYGVNSTEKGDLSSESTVSRIRTEHFPLTLESARPSHTSQYLCASSAKRDRTDTQYFGPGTRLTVL.

There are many counts of this clonotype. The gene calls are TRBV9 and TRBJ1-4, with 7 bases aligning to TRBD1. Germline-derived CDR1 and CDR2 are SGDLS and YYNGEE. Germline trimming cut 5 bases from V and 4 bases from J; bases unmatched to any gene: 5. The CDR3 runs to 14 residues. CDR3 nucleotides: TGTGCCAGCAGTCGGGACAGCCTTAATGAAAAACTGTTTTTT. Amino acids: CASSRDSLNEKLFF.

This clonotype came up a few times. The rearrangement joins TRBV6-1 to TRBJ1-1; D gene uncertain. Per germline, CDR1 MNHNS and CDR2 SASEGT. Trimming shortened V by 6 bases and J by 4 bases, and 18 bases separated the two germline ends. This CDR3 comprises 15 residues. The DNA of the CDR3 is TGTGCCAGCAGAAGACCCGGTCCCCGCGGCACTGAAGCTTTCTTT. This sequence encodes CASRRPGPRGTEAFF.

This clonotype was seen ten or more times. V is TRBV20-1 and J is TRBJ1-4; D not certain. The germline gives CDR1 DFQATT, CDR2 SNEGSKA (reference sequence). V lost 3 bases to trimming and J lost 8 bases, with 13 bases between them. CDR3 length: 13 residues. The CDR3 sequence: CSASRGWREKLFF. DNA of the CDR3: TGCAGTGCTAGTCGGGGATGGCGCGAAAAACTGTTTTTT.

This clonotype was seen at least ten times. The chain has TRBV5-1 and TRBJ2-1, with TRBD2 matching 10 bases. Germline CDR1 reads SGHRS; CDR2 reads YFSETQ. Trimming took 4 bases from V and 2 from J; bases not matched to a gene: 6. The CDR3 totals 16 residues. The CDR3 nucleotides are TGCGCCAGCAGCCCGCCGGGACTAGCGACCTACAATGAGCAGTTCTTC. It specifies CASSPPGLATYNEQFF.

V and J are TRBV20-1 and TRBJ1-1; D remains unclear. CDR3 length: 14 amino acids. V lost 0 bases and J lost 4, with 12 bases in between. Germline V lookup: CDR1 DFQATT, CDR2 SNEGSKA (reference sequence). CDR3 amino acids: CSARDQLRSTEAFF. CDR3 nucleotide sequence: TGCAGTGCTAGAGATCAACTTCGTAGCACTGAAGCTTTCTTT.

This clonotype was counted many times. The J gene is TRBJ2-7, the V gene TRBV7-2; D is unresolved. The germline V gene encodes CDR1 SGHTA and CDR2 FQGNSA. The ends were cut back, 0 bases at V and 0 bases at J, with 9 bases in the middle. This CDR3 is 15 amino acids long. CDR3 bases: TGTGCCAGCAGCTTAGCGGCTCTGGGCTCCTACGAGCAGTACTTC. This encodes CASSLAALGSYEQYF.

This clonotype was counted many times. The chain is built from TRBV30 and TRBJ1-2; TRBD1 agrees at 9 bases. Germline CDR1 and CDR2: GTSNPN and SVGIG (reference sequence). The junction had 2 bases not matched to a gene; V was cut back by 5 bases and J by 7 bases. This CDR3 comprises 11 residues. CDR3 coding DNA: TGTGCCTGGGGGACAGGGAGTGGCTACACCTTC. It encodes CAWGTGSGYTF.

This clonotype was found many times. The J gene is TRBJ2-1, the V gene TRBV24-1; 16 bases are shared with TRBD2. V shed 3 bases and J 8 bases; nucleotides not matched to a gene: 6. Germline assignment: CDR1 KGHDR and CDR2 SFDVKD. The CDR3 contains 17 residues. The CDR3 region is CATSDITGTSGRDEQFF. The DNA of the CDR3 is TGTGCCACCAGTGATATAACCGGGACTAGCGGGAGGGATGAGCAGTTCTTC.

The chain uses TRBV7-9 and TRBJ2-5, with 11 bases aligning to TRBD2. V dropped 5 bases and J dropped 2; count of bases not matched to a gene: 4. Per the germline V gene, CDR1 is SEHNR and CDR2 is FQNEAQ (reference sequence). The CDR3 length is 15 residues. The DNA of the CDR3 is TGTGCCAGCAGCCGTAGCGGGGGGGTACAAGAGACCCAGTACTTC. Its protein is CASSRSGGVQETQYF.

There are a few counts of this clonotype. The chain is built from TRBV10-3 and TRBJ1-5, with D tentatively TRBD1 (6 bases). V was clipped by 10 bases and J by 5 bases, with 21 bases between them. CDR1 is ENHRY and CDR2 is SYGVKD in the germline V gene. The CDR3 extends over 15 amino acids. The CDR3 nucleotides read TGTGCCACCGCGTCTGGGGCAGGGGAGTATCAGCCCCAGCATTTT. Its translation is CATASGAGEYQPQHF.

This clonotype was counted at least ten times. CDR3 DNA: TGTGCCAGCAGAGCTCTAGGTTATGAGCAGTTCTTC. Its translation is CASRALGYEQFF. The rearrangement joins TRBV12-3 or TRBV12-4 to TRBJ2-1; D not resolved. Trimming stripped 6 bases from V and 8 bases from J, with 11 bases between. This CDR3 region has 12 residues.

The CDR3 bases are TGTGCCAGCAGCTCCTACACCCCTGGGGCCAACGTCCTGACTTTC. Encoded protein: CASSSYTPGANVLTF. The chain links TRBV7-3 to TRBJ2-6; no definite D call. Germline V CDR1 and CDR2: SGHTA, FQGTGA. With 4 bases removed from V and 2 bases from J, the gap between germline ends came to 9 bases. This CDR3 contains 15 residues.

This clonotype was detected many times. The V and J genes are TRBV19 and TRBJ2-3; D remains ambiguous. The CDR3 runs 17 residues. V was trimmed by 4 bases and J by 0 bases, leaving 17 bases between them. In germline, CDR1 is LNHDA, CDR2 SQIVND (reference sequence). CDR3 DNA: TGTGCCAGTAGTACTCCTTTTGACACGGCTAGCACAGATACGCAGTATTTT. Translating gives CASSTPFDTASTDTQYF.

The table lists this clonotype with many counts. In nucleotides, the CDR3 is TGTGCCAGCTCCGGTGGTGTGGATGAGCAGTTCTTC. It is translated as CASSGGVDEQFF. J is TRBJ2-1 and V is TRBV12-3 or TRBV12-4; no clear D gene. CDR3 length equals 12 residues. Trimming took off 8 bases at V and 8 bases at J, with 13 bases between the two ends.

In its sample, this clonotype was seen many times. The chain joins TRBV5-6 to TRBJ2-3, with 10 bases lining up with TRBD1. Germline V gene data show CDR1 as SGHDT and CDR2 as YYEEEE. The CDR3 spans 16 residues. The junction had 8 bases not matched to a gene; V was cut back by 4 bases and J by 3 bases. The CDR3 reads CASSLLGTGATDTQYF. Here the CDR3 DNA reads TGTGCCAGCAGCCTGTTAGGGACAGGGGCAACAGATACGCAGTATTTT.